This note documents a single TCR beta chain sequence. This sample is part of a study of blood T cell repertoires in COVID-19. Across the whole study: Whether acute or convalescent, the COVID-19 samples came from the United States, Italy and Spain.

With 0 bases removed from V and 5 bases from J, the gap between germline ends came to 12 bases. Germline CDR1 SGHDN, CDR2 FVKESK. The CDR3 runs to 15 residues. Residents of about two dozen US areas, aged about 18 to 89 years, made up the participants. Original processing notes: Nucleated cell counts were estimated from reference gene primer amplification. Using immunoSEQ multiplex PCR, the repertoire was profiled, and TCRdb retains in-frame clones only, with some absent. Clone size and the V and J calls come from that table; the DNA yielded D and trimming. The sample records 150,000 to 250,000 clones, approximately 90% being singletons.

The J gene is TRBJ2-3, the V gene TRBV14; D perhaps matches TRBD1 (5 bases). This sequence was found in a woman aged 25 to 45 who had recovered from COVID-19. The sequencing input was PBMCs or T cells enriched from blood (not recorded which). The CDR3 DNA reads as TGTGCCAGCAGCCAAGATATGATTAGGGGAGATACGCAGTATTTT. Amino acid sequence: CASSQDMIRGDTQYF.